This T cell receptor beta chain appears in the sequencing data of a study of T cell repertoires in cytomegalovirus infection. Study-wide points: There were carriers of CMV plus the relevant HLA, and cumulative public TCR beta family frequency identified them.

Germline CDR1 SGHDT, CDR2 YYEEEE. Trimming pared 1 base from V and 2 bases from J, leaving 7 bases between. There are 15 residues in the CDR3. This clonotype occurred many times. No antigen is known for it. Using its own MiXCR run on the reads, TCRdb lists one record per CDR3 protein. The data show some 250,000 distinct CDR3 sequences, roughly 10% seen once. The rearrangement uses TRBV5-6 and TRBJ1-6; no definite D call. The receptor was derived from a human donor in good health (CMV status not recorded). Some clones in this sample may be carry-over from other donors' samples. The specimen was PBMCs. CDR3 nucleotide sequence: TGTGCCAGCAGCTTGAGAGGGACCTATAATTCACCCCTCCACTTT. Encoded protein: CASSLRGTYNSPLHF. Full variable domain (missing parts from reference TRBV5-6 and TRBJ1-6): DAGVTQSPTHLIKTRGQQVTLRCSPKSGHDTVSWYQQALGQGPQFIFQYYEEEERQRGNFPDRFSGHQFPNYSSELNVNALLLGDSALYLCASSLRGTYNSPLHFGNGTRLTVT.